One sample yielded the 28 T cell receptor beta chains listed below, sequenced in a study of human T cells and chemical hapten exposure. One entry per CDR3 protein, called by TCRdb with MiXCR from the RACE reads. The sample carries about 190,000 distinct CDR3 sequences, under 30% recorded once. The sample's time point: patch test 3, about 24 weeks after DPC sensitization. Treatment here: therapeutic diphenylcyclopropenone sensitization with weekly scalp DPC. Source: whole blood, taken in connection with sensitization to the hapten diphenylcyclopropenone (DPC). These receptors were obtained from a middle-aged woman with alopecia areata. Some clones in this sample may be carry-over from other donors' samples.

This clonotype was seen ten or more times. This chain connects TRBV7-2 to TRBJ2-1, with no clear D. The CDR3 is 14 residues long. The germline V and J ends were trimmed by 5 bases and 8 bases, with 16 bases remaining between them. Germline V gene lookup returns CDR1 SGHTA and CDR2 FQGNSA. CDR3 protein: CASSPASRDYEQFF. The CDR3 nucleotides are TGTGCCAGCAGCCCCGCCTCCCGCGACTATGAGCAGTTCTTC.

As DNA, the CDR3 is TGCGCCAGCAGCCAGATGACAGGGGGGCAGCCCCAGCATTTT. This encodes CASSQMTGGQPQHF. The chain couples TRBV4-3 to TRBJ1-5, with TRBD1 identical over 9 bases. CDR3 length equals 14 residues. The germline gives CDR1 LGHNA, CDR2 YSLEER. V trimming: 3 bases; J trimming: 7 bases; junction bases outside the gene matches: 4.

This clonotype was seen only a few times. The chain employs TRBV27 and TRBJ2-7; the match to TRBD1 covers 8 bases. The V gene's germline CDR1 is MNHEY and CDR2 SMNVEV (reference sequence). This CDR3 is 17 amino acids long. V shed 3 bases and J 4 bases; nucleotides not matched to a gene: 14. Written as DNA, the CDR3 is TGTGCCAGCAGTTTGCTTAGACAGGGGCGATTCGCTTACGAGCAGTACTTC. Protein product: CASSLLRQGRFAYEQYF.

This rearrangement joins TRBV4-3 to TRBJ2-7; weak D call: TRBD2 (5 bases). Germline V gene lookup returns CDR1 LGHNA and CDR2 YSLEER. The length of the CDR3 is 14 residues. V lost 3 bases to trimming and J lost 7 bases, with 16 bases between them. CDR3 amino acids: CASSHLRTSGEQYF. DNA of the CDR3: TGCGCCAGCAGCCACCTCCGGACCTCGGGGGAGCAGTACTTC.

CDR3 DNA sequence: TGTGCCAGCAGCGTAGAGAACAATGAGCAGTTCTTC. Amino acid sequence: CASSVENNEQFF. The chain recombines TRBV9 with TRBJ2-1; D unclear. V lost 0 bases, J lost 5 bases, and 3 bases lay in between. Germline V gene data show CDR1 as SGDLS and CDR2 as YYNGEE. The CDR3 sequence is 12 residues long.

This chain joins TRBV20-1 and TRBJ1-5; 7 nucleotides agree with TRBD1. From germline, CDR1 is DFQATT and CDR2 SNEGSKA (reference sequence). The CDR3 contains 15 residues. The V segment lost 3 bases and the J segment 0 bases; nucleotides outside the gene matches: 5. The CDR3 reads CSASRQGVSNQPQHF. Written as DNA, the CDR3 is TGCAGTGCTAGCCGACAGGGAGTTAGCAATCAGCCCCAGCATTTT.

This clonotype was observed many times. V gene TRBV4-1 combines with J gene TRBJ2-1; 8 positions match TRBD2. The CDR3 is 15 residues long. The germline CDR1 and CDR2 sequences are MGHRA and YSYEKL. Trimming removed 3 bases from V and 7 bases from J; junction bases left unmatched: 8. CDR3 nucleotide sequence: TGCGCCAGCAGCCAGGTTGGACTAGCTTTGAATGAGCAGTTCTTC. Protein: CASSQVGLALNEQFF.

V gene TRBV12-3 or TRBV12-4 combines with J gene TRBJ2-1; perhaps TRBD1 as D (6 bases). The V end was cut by 3 bases, the J end by 2 bases, with 11 bases between. This CDR3 is built from 15 residues. The CDR3 bases are TGTGCCAGCAGTTTGAGGCAGGGGACCTACAATGAGCAGTTCTTC. Residues: CASSLRQGTYNEQFF.

This clonotype was seen more than once but under ten times. The chain employs TRBV27 and TRBJ1-1; 10 bases map to TRBD1. The V gene end was trimmed by 3 bases and the J gene end by 5 bases; junction bases not matched to a gene: 6. This CDR3 contains 15 residues. CDR1 and CDR2 (germline): MNHEY, SMNVEV (reference sequence). The CDR3 loop reads CASSLTGGKGTEAFF. DNA for the CDR3: TGTGCCAGCAGTTTGACAGGGGGCAAGGGGACTGAAGCTTTCTTT.

The chain couples TRBV27 to TRBJ2-7, with 7 bases that match TRBD2. Germline CDR1 and CDR2: MNHEY and SMNVEV (reference sequence). The CDR3 has 15 amino acids. After removal of 8 bases from V and 2 bases from J, the junction contained 12 bases not matched to a gene. The CDR3 sequence is CASSPTGGGAYEQYF. CDR3 nucleotide sequence: TGTGCCAGCTCACCGACGGGGGGTGGAGCCTACGAGCAGTACTTC.

CDR3 protein: CASSQDTTRPTEAFF. The CDR3 DNA reads as TGCGCCAGCAGCCAAGATACGACCAGGCCCACTGAAGCTTTCTTT. The J gene is TRBJ1-1, the V gene TRBV4-3; D is undetermined. V lost 0 bases and J lost 4, with 12 bases in between. The germline V gene encodes CDR1 LGHNA and CDR2 YSLEER. The CDR3 is 15 amino acids.

This clonotype showed up just a few times. The chain couples TRBV6-2 or TRBV6-3 to TRBJ2-2; 7 bases line up with TRBD1. Germline assignment: CDR1 MNHEY and CDR2 SVGEGT. This CDR3 is 15 amino acids long. Losses at the gene ends were 6 bases for V and 2 bases for J; bases not matched to a gene: 6. As DNA, the CDR3 is TGTGCCAGCAGCCGTGGGACAGCCAACACCGGGGAGCTGTTTTTT. Translated, it gives CASSRGTANTGELFF.

This clonotype was seen only a few times. This chain connects TRBV20-1 to TRBJ2-1; no firm D call. This CDR3 is built from 17 residues. Germline V gene sequence: CDR1 DFQATT, CDR2 SNEGSKA (reference sequence). With 1 base removed from V and 0 bases from J, the gap between germline ends came to 16 bases. For the CDR3, the DNA is TGCAGTGCTAGAGTATTGAGACTCCCCAGCTCCTACAATGAGCAGTTCTTC. It encodes CSARVLRLPSSYNEQFF.

The chain carries TRBV4-1 and TRBJ2-5; possibly TRBD1 or TRBD2 for D (5 bases each). V was trimmed by 2 bases and J by 3 bases, leaving 10 bases between them. Germline V gene sequence: CDR1 MGHRA, CDR2 YSYEKL. This CDR3 is 14 amino acids long. The CDR3 DNA sequence: TGCGCCAGCAGCCAATTCGAGGGGAAAGAGACCCAGTACTTC. This translates into CASSQFEGKETQYF.

This sequence joins TRBV7-2 and TRBJ2-1; TRBD2 matches 13 bases. Germline V lookup: CDR1 SGHTA, CDR2 FQGNSA. CDR3 length: 16 amino acids. V lost 3 bases and J lost 9; bases outside the gene matches: 8. This CDR3 is CASSFLLAGGQSEQFF. In nucleotides, the CDR3 is TGTGCCAGCAGCTTCCTACTAGCGGGAGGGCAAAGTGAGCAGTTCTTC.

This clonotype was observed a handful of times. This chain uses TRBV24-1 with TRBJ2-2; D possibly corresponds to TRBD2 (6 bases). This CDR3 contains 14 residues. CDR1 is KGHDR and CDR2 is SFDVKD in the germline V gene. The ends were cut back, 7 bases at V and 2 bases at J, with 10 bases in the middle. The CDR3 DNA reads TGTGCCACCAGGGGCGGGGTCAACACCGGGGAGCTGTTTTTT. It yields the protein CATRGGVNTGELFF.

This clonotype showed up just a few times. This chain links TRBV20-1 with TRBJ2-5; 12 nucleotides agree with TRBD2. This CDR3 has 15 residues. The J segment lost 4 bases and the V segment lost 6 bases, leaving 9 bases of the junction unmatched. CDR1 and CDR2 (germline): DFQATT, SNEGSKA (reference sequence). CDR3 DNA sequence: TGCAGTGCAAATACCCCGGGACTAGCGGGAGAGACCCAGTACTTC. This encodes CSANTPGLAGETQYF.

The chain employs TRBV5-6 and TRBJ2-3; 7 bases agree with TRBD2. The ends lost 5 bases at V and 1 base at J; junction bases unmatched: 7. The CDR3 length is 15 residues. Germline lookup yields CDR1 SGHDT and CDR2 YYEEEE. CDR3 sequence (DNA): TGTGCCAGCAGACCCTATGGGGGGGGCACAGATACGCAGTATTTT. This translates into CASRPYGGGTDTQYF.

This clonotype has ten or more counts. The chain recombines TRBV6-1 with TRBJ1-1; maybe TRBD1 (5 bases). The CDR3 is made up of 14 amino acids. Trimming left V 4 bases short and J 4 bases short, with 13 bases between. From germline, CDR1 is MNHNS and CDR2 SASEGT. CDR3 residues: CASSARDRGTEAFF. The CDR3 DNA reads TGTGCCAGCAGTGCCAGGGATAGGGGCACTGAAGCTTTCTTT.

This clonotype was counted only a few times. The chain employs TRBV4-1 and TRBJ1-2, with D possibly matching TRBD1 (5 bases). The V end lost 2 bases, the J end lost 0 bases, and 10 bases lay between the germline ends. The germline V gene has CDR1 MGHRA and CDR2 YSYEKL. This CDR3 is built from 15 residues. CDR3 residues: CASSQTGGANYGYTF. CDR3 sequence (DNA): TGCGCCAGCAGCCAAACAGGAGGGGCTAACTATGGCTACACCTTC.

This clonotype was recorded at least ten times. V is TRBV9 and J is TRBJ2-6, with TRBD1 matching 9 bases. V shed 4 bases, J shed 4 bases, and the junction held 3 bases outside the gene matches. Per the germline V gene, CDR1 is SGDLS and CDR2 is YYNGEE. The CDR3 runs to 15 residues. CDR3 nucleotide sequence: TGTGCCAGCAGCCCACAGGGGGCCGGGGCCAACGTCCTGACTTTC. It codes for CASSPQGAGANVLTF.

Here the CDR3 DNA reads TGCGCCAGCAGCCAACATAGGGAGGGGGTGAACTATGGCTACACCTTC. This codes for CASSQHREGVNYGYTF. The rearrangement joins TRBV4-1 to TRBJ1-2, with D perhaps TRBD1 (6 bases). V was trimmed by 2 bases and J by 2 bases, leaving 15 bases between them. The germline V gene has CDR1 MGHRA and CDR2 YSYEKL. This CDR3 contains 16 residues.

V is TRBV20-1 and J is TRBJ1-2; TRBD1 is a possible D gene (5 bases). Deletions cut 4 bases from V and 2 bases from J, with 8 bases between. The CDR3 extends over 12 amino acids. Germline assignment: CDR1 DFQATT and CDR2 SNEGSKA (reference sequence). The CDR3 here is CSAIRDNYGYTF. The CDR3 nucleotides read TGCAGTGCTATCCGGGACAACTATGGCTACACCTTC.

This clonotype has just a few counts. The rearrangement uses TRBV4-2 and TRBJ1-3, with D possibly matching TRBD1 (5 bases). The CDR3 covers 18 residues. The germline V and J ends were trimmed by 5 bases and 0 bases, with 20 bases remaining between them. CDR1 is LGHNA, CDR2 YNFKEQ, per germline. The CDR3 bases are TGTGCCAGCAGCTTTTCCTGGATTGACAGCCGCTCTGGAAACACCATATATTTT. This sequence encodes CASSFSWIDSRSGNTIYF.

This chain links TRBV18 with TRBJ2-7; D not certain. Trimming stripped 2 bases from V and 5 bases from J, with 7 bases between. CDR1 is KGHSH and CDR2 is LQKENI in the germline V gene. The CDR3 loop spans 12 amino acids. The CDR3 protein is CASSPGINEQYF. Here the CDR3 DNA reads TGTGCCAGCTCACCAGGGATCAACGAGCAGTACTTC. The variable domain in full, completed from reference TRBV18 and TRBJ2-7, reads NAGVMQNPRHLVRRRGQEARLRCSPMKGHSHVYWYRQLPEEGLKFMVYLQKENIIDESGMPKERFSAEFPKEGPSILRIQQVVRGDSAAYFCASSPGINEQYFGPGTRLTVT.

This clonotype turned up a few times. The chain couples TRBV28 to TRBJ2-1; 11 bases are shared with TRBD1. The trim removed 4 bases at V and 0 bases at J, leaving 2 bases unmatched. The CDR3 consists of 16 residues. The germline CDR1 and CDR2 sequences are MDHEN and SYDVKM. CDR3 protein: CASSSGTGGSYNEQFF. In DNA, the CDR3 is TGTGCCAGCAGTTCCGGGACAGGGGGCTCCTACAATGAGCAGTTCTTC.

This clonotype turned up a few times. The chain couples TRBV7-2 to TRBJ1-2; no clear D. Per the germline V gene, CDR1 is SGHTA and CDR2 is FQGNSA. V shed 1 base and J shed 5 bases, with 20 bases lying between them. CDR3 length equals 17 residues. In nucleotides, the CDR3 is TGTGCCAGCAGCTTAGGCCTAAGGACTGGAACTCGGTATGGCTACACCTTC. Protein product: CASSLGLRTGTRYGYTF.

This clonotype occurred many times. The rearrangement links TRBV28 to TRBJ2-5; D gene unclear. From germline, CDR1 is MDHEN and CDR2 SYDVKM. Trimming took 0 bases from V and 1 from J, leaving 6 bases between them. The CDR3 length is 14 residues. The CDR3 region is CASSLWAGQETQYF. The DNA of the CDR3 is TGTGCCAGCAGTTTATGGGCAGGCCAAGAGACCCAGTACTTC.